Shown below are 5 T cell receptor beta chains from a single sample sequenced in a study of T cell responses to AZD1222 COVID-19 vaccine (dated by TCRdb to the early 2020s). This specimen's time point label, interpreted: about 28 days (+/-7) after the second vaccine dose. Library construction relied on the immunoSEQ multiplex PCR assay. TCRdb obtained this table from immuneACCESS and retained in-frame rearrangements with V and J assigned. These tables miss some clones; where compared with another copy, unresolved V genes account for less than half of the shortfall, and the remainder is unexplained. The sample table records roughly 110,000 clones; 75% to 95% of these occur just once. Roughly 6.2% of the sample is taken by the ten largest. The sequencing used peripheral blood, collected 28 days after the second AZD1222 dose. The receptors come from an adult who received the AZD1222 COVID-19 vaccine.

V and J are TRBV6-5 and TRBJ1-1, with TRBD1 matching over 7 bases. CDR3 size: 14 residues. Germline V gene data show CDR1 as MNHEY and CDR2 as SVGAGI. V lost 6 bases to trimming and J lost 5 bases; unmatched junction nucleotides: 9. This CDR3 reads CASSHSGGNTEAFF. The DNA of the CDR3 is TGTGCCAGCAGCCACTCAGGGGGAAATACTGAAGCTTTCTTT.

The DNA for the CDR3 is TGTGCCAGCAGTTTAGACCCCACTTTGTTGCGGGGCTACACCTTC. This gives the protein CASSLDPTLLRGYTF. This sequence joins TRBV27 and TRBJ1-2; no clear D. The ends were cut back, 2 bases at V and 8 bases at J, with 18 bases in the middle. Per germline, CDR1 MNHEY and CDR2 SMNVEV (reference sequence). This CDR3 comprises 15 residues.

The chain couples TRBV6-5 to TRBJ1-2, with a possible D match to TRBD1 (5 bases). The CDR3 has 14 residues. V gave up 10 bases and J gave up 8 bases, with 23 bases separating them. The germline CDR1 and CDR2 sequences are MNHEY and SVGAGI. CDR3 in DNA: TGTGCCACCTTACCCGCAGGGATAATGGGGGGCTACACCTTC. It codes for CATLPAGIMGGYTF.

V usage is TRBV12-5 and J usage is TRBJ2-1; 9 bases map to TRBD2. The V segment lost 2 bases and the J segment 9 bases; nucleotides outside the gene matches: 5. The length of the CDR3 is 14 residues. Germline V CDR1 and CDR2: LGHNT, FRNRAP. Here the CDR3 DNA reads TGTGCTAGTGGTTTGTGGCGGGGGGGCTTTGAGCAGTTCTTC. Translating it yields CASGLWRGGFEQFF.

The rearrangement links TRBV6-5 to TRBJ1-3, with D maybe TRBD1 (5 bases). V lost 6 bases to trimming and J lost 3 bases, with 9 bases between them. This CDR3 comprises 13 residues. Germline V gene sequence: CDR1 MNHEY, CDR2 SVGAGI. In nucleotides, the CDR3 is TGTGCCAGCAGACGGGACGTTGGAAACACCATATATTTT. Translated, it gives CASRRDVGNTIYF.